This T cell receptor beta chain was sequenced in a study of response to subunit inactivated influenza vaccine. Notes on the study in general: A suggestion made by the authors is that each seasonal influenza vaccination recruits few new T cells.

The germline V gene encodes CDR1 SQVTM and CDR2 ANQGSEA. Germline trimming cut 2 bases from V and 6 bases from J; bases unmatched to any gene: 8. The CDR3 covers 15 residues. Concerning this clonotype itself: What it recognizes is unknown.

TCRdb analysed the RT-PCR reads with MiXCR anew, one entry per CDR3 protein. The repertoire consists of roughly 570,000 distinct CDR3 sequences, with approximately 15% occurring once and the leading ten covering more than 9.5%. The TCR comes from a man in his fifties or sixties who received an inactivated influenza vaccine. The starting material was PBMCs from blood, obtained about 12 days after vaccination. The genes are TRBV29-1 and TRBJ2-3; 10 bases are a match to TRBD1. The CDR3 DNA is TGCAGCGTTGAACGGACAGGGGGAGGCGTGGATACGCAGTATTTT. Its protein is CSVERTGGGVDTQYF.